Listed below are T cell receptor beta chains from one sample, sequenced in a study of T cells in Graves' hyperthyroidism and ophthalmopathy. TCRdb analysed the multiplex PCR reads with MiXCR anew, one entry per CDR3 protein. The sample includes about 420,000 distinct CDR3 sequences, roughly 13% of them seen just once. Material for sequencing was blood. The receptors derive from a woman aged 18-29 years with Graves' hyperthyroidism. Both conserved end residues are part of each CDR3. The D gene is left open where the match is weak. The size field is filled for only some rows; it gives once, few, many or a size class.

j_call: TRBJ2-7; cdr3_length: 13; clone_size: NA; d_call: NA; v_call: TRBV6-5; cdr3_nt: TGTGCCAGCAGTTACGGGACAAGATACGAGCAGTACTTC; cdr3_aa: CASSYGTRYEQYF
j_call: TRBJ1-4; cdr3_length: 14; clone_size: NA; d_call: NA; v_call: TRBV5-5; cdr3_nt: TGTGCCAGCAGCTTGACCATCCGGGACGGGAAACTGTTTTTT; cdr3_aa: CASSLTIRDGKLFF
j_call: TRBJ2-7; cdr3_length: 14; clone_size: many; d_call: NA; v_call: TRBV7-6; cdr3_nt: TGTGCCAGCAGCATTACCGACCAATCCTACGAGCAGTACTTC; cdr3_aa: CASSITDQSYEQYF
j_call: TRBJ2-3; cdr3_length: 14; clone_size: NA; d_call: NA; v_call: TRBV9; cdr3_nt: TGTGCCAGCAGCGTGTCAGGAAGCACAGATACGCAGTATTTT; cdr3_aa: CASSVSGSTDTQYF
j_call: TRBJ1-1; cdr3_length: 13; clone_size: NA; d_call: TRBD1; v_call: TRBV9; cdr3_nt: TGTGCCAGCAGCGAGGGACAGGGAACTGAAGCTTTCTTT; cdr3_aa: CASSEGQGTEAFF
j_call: TRBJ1-2; cdr3_length: 12; clone_size: NA; d_call: NA; v_call: TRBV2; cdr3_nt: TGTGCCAGAAAGGGCAGGGACGGTGGCTACACCTTC; cdr3_aa: CARKGRDGGYTF
j_call: TRBJ2-2; cdr3_length: 15; clone_size: NA; d_call: TRBD1; v_call: TRBV4-1; cdr3_nt: TGCGCCAGCAGCCAACCGGGACAGGGGTATGGGGAGCTGTTTTTT; cdr3_aa: CASSQPGQGYGELFF
j_call: TRBJ2-3; cdr3_length: 12; clone_size: many; d_call: NA; v_call: TRBV28; cdr3_nt: TGTGCCAGTGGGGTACACACAGATACGCAGTATTTT; cdr3_aa: CASGVHTDTQYF
j_call: TRBJ1-2; cdr3_length: 15; clone_size: many; d_call: TRBD1; v_call: TRBV7-8; cdr3_nt: TGTGCCAGCAGCTTAGGGACAGGGGGCAGCTATGGCTACACCTTC; cdr3_aa: CASSLGTGGSYGYTF
j_call: TRBJ2-3; cdr3_length: 15; clone_size: many; d_call: TRBD1; v_call: TRBV5-1; cdr3_nt: TGCGCCAGCAGCTTCGGACAGGCCCGCACAGATACGCAGTATTTT; cdr3_aa: CASSFGQARTDTQYF
j_call: TRBJ2-2; cdr3_length: 15; clone_size: NA; d_call: NA; v_call: TRBV25-1; cdr3_nt: TGTGCCAGCAGTGACAGTATGGAGGTCACCGGGGAGCTGTTTTTT; cdr3_aa: CASSDSMEVTGELFF
j_call: TRBJ1-2; cdr3_length: 14; clone_size: many; d_call: TRBD1; v_call: TRBV28; cdr3_nt: TGTGCCAGCAGTCTTCGACAGGGGGGTTATGGCTACACCTTC; cdr3_aa: CASSLRQGGYGYTF
j_call: TRBJ2-7; cdr3_length: 15; clone_size: few; d_call: NA; v_call: TRBV7-9; cdr3_nt: TGTGCCAGCAGCGTATCCGGGACGGTCTCCTACGAGCAGTACTTC; cdr3_aa: CASSVSGTVSYEQYF
j_call: TRBJ2-7; cdr3_length: 13; clone_size: NA; d_call: NA; v_call: TRBV30; cdr3_nt: TGTGCCTGGGTTTCCCACAGAGCTTACGAGCAGTACTTC; cdr3_aa: CAWVSHRAYEQYF
j_call: TRBJ1-2; cdr3_length: 15; clone_size: NA; d_call: NA; v_call: TRBV7-8; cdr3_nt: TGTGCCAGCAGCTTAGAACAGCAGACATACTATGGCTACACCTTC; cdr3_aa: CASSLEQQTYYGYTF
j_call: TRBJ1-4; cdr3_length: 13; clone_size: NA; d_call: NA; v_call: TRBV4-1; cdr3_nt: TGCGCCAGCAGCCAAGATGAAGGAGAAAAACTGTTTTTT; cdr3_aa: CASSQDEGEKLFF
j_call: TRBJ2-3; cdr3_length: 13; clone_size: NA; d_call: NA; v_call: TRBV7-8; cdr3_nt: TGTGCCAGCAGCATCTCTAACACAGATACGCAGTATTTT; cdr3_aa: CASSISNTDTQYF
j_call: TRBJ1-5; cdr3_length: 13; clone_size: many; d_call: NA; v_call: TRBV19; cdr3_nt: TGTGCCAGTAGCACGACAATTGGTCAGCCCCAGCATTTT; cdr3_aa: CASSTTIGQPQHF
j_call: TRBJ1-1; cdr3_length: 15; clone_size: many; d_call: NA; v_call: TRBV11-2; cdr3_nt: TGTGCCAGCAGCCCACGATTACTTTATGCCACTGAAGCTTTCTTT; cdr3_aa: CASSPRLLYATEAFF
j_call: TRBJ1-1; cdr3_length: 15; clone_size: many; d_call: NA; v_call: TRBV10-3; cdr3_nt: TGTGCCATCAGTGAGTCTGCGCTGATTAACACTGAAGCTTTCTTT; cdr3_aa: CAISESALINTEAFF
j_call: TRBJ2-7; cdr3_length: 15; clone_size: NA; d_call: TRBD2; v_call: TRBV28; cdr3_nt: TGTGCCAGCAGAAAAAGGACTAGCGGTAACTACGAGCAGTACTTC; cdr3_aa: CASRKRTSGNYEQYF
j_call: TRBJ2-7; cdr3_length: 16; clone_size: many; d_call: TRBD2; v_call: TRBV6-1; cdr3_nt: TGTGCCAGCAGGATTGGGGAGGAGCGGGAGGTCGCCGAGCAGTACTTC; cdr3_aa: CASRIGEEREVAEQYF
j_call: TRBJ1-2; cdr3_length: 13; clone_size: many; d_call: NA; v_call: TRBV3-1; cdr3_nt: TGTGCCAGCAGCCATGGGCAGGTCCATGGCTACACCTTC; cdr3_aa: CASSHGQVHGYTF
j_call: TRBJ2-1; cdr3_length: 14; clone_size: few; d_call: NA; v_call: TRBV12-3/TRBV12-4; cdr3_nt: TGTGCCAGCAGTCACCGACGGGGGCCGGTTGAGCAGTTCTTC; cdr3_aa: CASSHRRGPVEQFF
j_call: TRBJ1-6; cdr3_length: 16; clone_size: NA; d_call: NA; v_call: TRBV20-1; cdr3_nt: TGCAGTGCTAGACGACAGATTCCTCAACGAAATTCACCCCTCCACTTT; cdr3_aa: CSARRQIPQRNSPLHF
j_call: TRBJ1-1; cdr3_length: 14; clone_size: many; d_call: NA; v_call: TRBV4-1; cdr3_nt: TGCGCCAGCAGCCGAGAACCCCGGAACACTGAAGCTTTCTTT; cdr3_aa: CASSREPRNTEAFF
j_call: TRBJ2-3; cdr3_length: 16; clone_size: many; d_call: NA; v_call: TRBV5-1; cdr3_nt: TGCGCCAGCAGCCTCAAGGTGCGGGGACGCACAGATACGCAGTATTTT; cdr3_aa: CASSLKVRGRTDTQYF
j_call: TRBJ2-1; cdr3_length: 13; clone_size: many; d_call: NA; v_call: TRBV20-1; cdr3_nt: TGCAGTGCTAATTACCACCCCGGCAATGAGCAGTTCTTC; cdr3_aa: CSANYHPGNEQFF
j_call: TRBJ2-3; cdr3_length: 16; clone_size: many; d_call: TRBD1; v_call: TRBV6-1; cdr3_nt: TGTGCCAGCAGTTTAAGAAGGGCAGGGGGCGTGGATACGCAGTATTTT; cdr3_aa: CASSLRRAGGVDTQYF
j_call: TRBJ1-2; cdr3_length: 13; clone_size: few; d_call: NA; v_call: TRBV5-1; cdr3_nt: TGCGCCAGCAGCTCCGAAGGGAACTATGGCTACACCTTC; cdr3_aa: CASSSEGNYGYTF
j_call: TRBJ2-2; cdr3_length: 14; clone_size: NA; d_call: NA; v_call: TRBV15; cdr3_nt: TGTGCCACCAGCAGTACCGAAGGAACCGGGGAGCTGTTTTTT; cdr3_aa: CATSSTEGTGELFF
j_call: TRBJ2-3; cdr3_length: 13; clone_size: many; d_call: NA; v_call: TRBV3-1; cdr3_nt: TGTGCCAGCAGCCAAGATTTGGTAGATACGCAGTATTTT; cdr3_aa: CASSQDLVDTQYF
j_call: TRBJ2-1; cdr3_length: 17; clone_size: many; d_call: TRBD2; v_call: TRBV27; cdr3_nt: TGTGCCAGCAGTTTCCTCAACGGGAGCGGGAGGGGGAATGAGCAGTTCTTC; cdr3_aa: CASSFLNGSGRGNEQFF
j_call: TRBJ2-2; cdr3_length: 16; clone_size: NA; d_call: TRBD2; v_call: TRBV2; cdr3_nt: TGTGCCAGCAGTGAAAGTAGCGGGAGGGACACCGGGGAGCTGTTTTTT; cdr3_aa: CASSESSGRDTGELFF
j_call: TRBJ1-2; cdr3_length: 13; clone_size: few; d_call: NA; v_call: TRBV19; cdr3_nt: TGTGCCAGTAGTATGTACAGGGACTATGGCTACACCTTC; cdr3_aa: CASSMYRDYGYTF
j_call: TRBJ2-7; cdr3_length: 16; clone_size: many; d_call: TRBD2; v_call: TRBV5-5; cdr3_nt: TGTGCCAGCAGCCCGGGACTAGCGGGAGTTGTCTACGAGCAGTACTTC; cdr3_aa: CASSPGLAGVVYEQYF
j_call: TRBJ1-2; cdr3_length: 15; clone_size: few; d_call: NA; v_call: TRBV19; cdr3_nt: TGTGCCAGTCGAAACACGGCAGGGTTTAACTATGGCTACACCTTC; cdr3_aa: CASRNTAGFNYGYTF
j_call: TRBJ1-6; cdr3_length: 19; clone_size: few; d_call: NA; v_call: TRBV5-1; cdr3_nt: TGCGCCAGCAGCCCAAGCTGCCCCAGACCAATAGAGACAAATTCACCCCTCCACTTT; cdr3_aa: CASSPSCPRPIETNSPLHF
j_call: TRBJ2-1; cdr3_length: 14; clone_size: many; d_call: TRBD2; v_call: TRBV12-3/TRBV12-4; cdr3_nt: TGTGCCAACACCCTAGCGGGAGGGCACAATGAGCAGTTCTTC; cdr3_aa: CANTLAGGHNEQFF
j_call: TRBJ2-2; cdr3_length: 16; clone_size: once; d_call: NA; v_call: TRBV18; cdr3_nt: TGTGCCAGCTCACCATTCCGGACCCCGAGCCCCGGGGAGCTGTTTTTT; cdr3_aa: CASSPFRTPSPGELFF